This T cell receptor beta chain was obtained from a study of OX40 agonist ivuxolimab in advanced cancers. At the level of the study: Cohort: about 82% men, mean age about 60, aged about 23 to 80. Prior therapy, whether anti-PD-1, anti-PD-L1 or anti-CTLA-4, was allowed, and about 40% had some. The study's findings and limits: There were, on average, more expanded clones in CD8+ T cells than in CD4+.

Note on this clone: Its matching antigen is unknown.

Repertoires were generated with immunoSEQ multiplex PCR, while TCRdb's copy carries only in-frame clones and drops some. The sample has 70,000 to 95,000 clones; approximately 94% are singletons. The sample in question was CD4+ or CD8+ T cells sorted from blood, obtained in a trial of the OX40 agonist ivuxolimab. The clonotype comes from an adult with an advanced solid tumor such as melanoma, head and neck, liver or kidney cancer.

The CDR3: CASARLNTEAFF. The CDR3 coding sequence is TGTGCCAGCGCCAGATTGAACACTGAAGCTTTCTTT. The chain links TRBV28 to TRBJ1-1; D is unclear. V dropped 8 bases and J dropped 0 bases, with 7 bases sitting between them. The CDR3 runs to 12 residues. Germline assignment: CDR1 MDHEN and CDR2 SYDVKM.